This T cell receptor beta chain is drawn from a study of blood T cell repertoires in COVID-19. Study details: The analysed material was cDNA or gDNA that came from T cells, B-cell-depleted T cells, or PBMCs.

Per the original data handling: Nucleated cell number was recorded as an estimate derived from reference gene primer amplification. Assay used: immunoSEQ multiplex PCR; TCRdb lists only in-frame clones, some missing. V and J calls and clone size follow that table, whereas D and trimming were derived from the DNA. The sample shows tens of thousands of clones, roughly 80% of them seen only once. The germline V gene has CDR1 MNHEY and CDR2 SVGEGT. V shed 2 bases and J shed 3 bases, with 11 bases lying between them. The CDR3 totals 14 residues. This clone was seen just once. The V call is TRBV6-2 or TRBV6-3, the J call TRBJ2-7, with TRBD1 as a possible D gene (5 bases). Sequenced input: peripheral blood. This clonotype originated in a human donor in a cohort sampled during active COVID-19. CDR3 nucleotide sequence: TGTGCCAGCAGTTACAGGGGAAGCCTCTACGAGCAGTACTTC. The encoded protein is CASSYRGSLYEQYF.